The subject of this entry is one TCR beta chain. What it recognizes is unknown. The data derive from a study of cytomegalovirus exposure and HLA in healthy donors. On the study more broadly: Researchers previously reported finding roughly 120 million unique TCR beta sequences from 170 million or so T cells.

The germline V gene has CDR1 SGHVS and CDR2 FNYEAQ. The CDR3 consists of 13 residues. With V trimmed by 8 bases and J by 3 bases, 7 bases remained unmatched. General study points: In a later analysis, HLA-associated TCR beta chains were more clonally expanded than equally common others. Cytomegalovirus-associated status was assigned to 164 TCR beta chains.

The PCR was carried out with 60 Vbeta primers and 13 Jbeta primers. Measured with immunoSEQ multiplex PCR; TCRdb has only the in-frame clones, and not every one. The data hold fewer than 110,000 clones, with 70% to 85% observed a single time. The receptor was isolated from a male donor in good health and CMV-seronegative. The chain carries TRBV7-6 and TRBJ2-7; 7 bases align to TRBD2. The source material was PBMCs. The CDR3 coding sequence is TGTGCCAGCCCCTTGGGGGGGGGCTACGAGCAGTACTTC. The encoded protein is CASPLGGGYEQYF.